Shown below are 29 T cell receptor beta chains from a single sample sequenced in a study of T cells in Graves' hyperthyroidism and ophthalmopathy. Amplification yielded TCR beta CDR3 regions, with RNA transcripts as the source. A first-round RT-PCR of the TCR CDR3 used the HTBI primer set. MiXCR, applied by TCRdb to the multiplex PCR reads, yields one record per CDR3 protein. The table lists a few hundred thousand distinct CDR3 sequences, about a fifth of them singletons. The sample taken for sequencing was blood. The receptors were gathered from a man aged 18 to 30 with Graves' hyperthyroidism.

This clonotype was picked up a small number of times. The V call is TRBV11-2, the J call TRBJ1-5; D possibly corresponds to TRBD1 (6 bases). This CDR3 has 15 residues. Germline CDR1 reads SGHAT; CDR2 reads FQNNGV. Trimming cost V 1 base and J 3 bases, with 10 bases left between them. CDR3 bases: TGTGCCAGCAGCTTAGTAGGGGGAGTCAATCAGCCCCAGCATTTT. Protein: CASSLVGGVNQPQHF.

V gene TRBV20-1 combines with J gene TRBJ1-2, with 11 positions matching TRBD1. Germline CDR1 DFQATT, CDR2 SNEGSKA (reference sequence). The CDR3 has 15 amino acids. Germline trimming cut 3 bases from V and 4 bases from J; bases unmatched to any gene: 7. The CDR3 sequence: CSARGGQGVTYGYTF. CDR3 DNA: TGCAGTGCTAGGGGGGGACAGGGGGTGACCTATGGCTACACCTTC.

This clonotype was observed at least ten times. The CDR3 DNA is TGTGCCTGGCATGAGAAGATTGACACCGGGGAGCTGTTTTTT. Translation gives CAWHEKIDTGELFF. The chain carries TRBV30 and TRBJ2-2; D ambiguous. The CDR3 sequence is 14 residues long. The V end was cut by 5 bases, the J end by 3 bases, with 13 bases between. Germline V gene data show CDR1 as GTSNPN and CDR2 as SVGIG (reference sequence). Full variable domain (rest looked up from reference TRBV30 and TRBJ2-2): SQTIHQWPATLVQPVGSPLSLECTVEGTSNPNLYWYRQAAGRGLQLLFYSVGIGQISSEVPQNLSASRPQDRQFILSSKKLLLSDSGFYLCAWHEKIDTGELFFGEGSRLTVL.

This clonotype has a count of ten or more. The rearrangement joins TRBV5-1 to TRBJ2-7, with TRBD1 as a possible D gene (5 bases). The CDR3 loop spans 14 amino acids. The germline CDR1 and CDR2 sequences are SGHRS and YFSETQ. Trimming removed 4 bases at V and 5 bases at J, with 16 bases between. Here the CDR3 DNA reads TGCGCCAGCAGCGACGGACACCCCGAGGACGAGCAGTACTTC. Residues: CASSDGHPEDEQYF.

CDR3 region: CASSRMREQFF. CDR3 bases: TGTGCCAGCAGCCGCATGAGGGAGCAGTTCTTC. The genes are TRBV11-3 and TRBJ2-1; no reliable D call. CDR1 and CDR2 from the germline V gene are SGHNT and YENEEA. The germline V and J ends were trimmed by 5 bases and 10 bases, with 9 bases remaining between them. The CDR3 extends over 11 amino acids.

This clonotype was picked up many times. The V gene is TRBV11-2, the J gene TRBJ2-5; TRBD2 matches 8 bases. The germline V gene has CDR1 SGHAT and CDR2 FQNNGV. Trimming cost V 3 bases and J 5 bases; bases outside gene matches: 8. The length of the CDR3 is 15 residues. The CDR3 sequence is CASSFTRGDMETQYF. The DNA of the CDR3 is TGTGCCAGCAGCTTTACGCGGGGGGATATGGAGACCCAGTACTTC. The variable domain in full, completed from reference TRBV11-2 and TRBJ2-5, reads EAGVAQSPRYKIIEKRQSVAFWCNPISGHATLYWYQQILGQGPKLLIQFQNNGVVDDSQLPKDRFSAERLKGVDSTLKIQPAKLEDSAVYLCASSFTRGDMETQYFGPGTRLLVL.

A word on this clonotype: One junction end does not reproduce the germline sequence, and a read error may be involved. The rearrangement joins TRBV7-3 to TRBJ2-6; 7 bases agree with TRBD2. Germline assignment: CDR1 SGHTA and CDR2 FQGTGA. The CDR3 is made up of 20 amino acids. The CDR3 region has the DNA TGTGCCAGCAGCTTAACTTCGGGACTGCCGGGGGGTAGTGGGGCCAACGTCCTGACGTTC. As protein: CASSLTSGLPGGSGANVLTF.

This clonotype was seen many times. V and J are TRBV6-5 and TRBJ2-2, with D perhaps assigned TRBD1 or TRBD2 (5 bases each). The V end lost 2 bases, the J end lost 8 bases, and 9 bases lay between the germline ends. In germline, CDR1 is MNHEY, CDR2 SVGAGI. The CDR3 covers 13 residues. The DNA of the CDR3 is TGTGCCAGCAGTTACGAGGGACGGGGGGAGCTGTTTTTT. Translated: CASSYEGRGELFF.

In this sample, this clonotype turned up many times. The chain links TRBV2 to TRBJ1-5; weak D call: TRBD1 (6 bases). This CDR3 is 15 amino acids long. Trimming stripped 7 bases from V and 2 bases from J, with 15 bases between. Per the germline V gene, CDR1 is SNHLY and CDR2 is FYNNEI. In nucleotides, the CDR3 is TGTGCCAGCACCTTAGGGGCAGGGGGCAATCAGCCCCAGCATTTT. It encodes CASTLGAGGNQPQHF.

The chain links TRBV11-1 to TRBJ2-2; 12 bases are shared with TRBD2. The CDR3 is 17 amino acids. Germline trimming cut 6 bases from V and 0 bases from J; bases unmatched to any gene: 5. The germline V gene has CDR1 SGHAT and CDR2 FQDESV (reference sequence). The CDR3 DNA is TGTGCCAGCAGTTGGACTAGCGGGGCCCCGAACACCGGGGAGCTGTTTTTT. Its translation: CASSWTSGAPNTGELFF.

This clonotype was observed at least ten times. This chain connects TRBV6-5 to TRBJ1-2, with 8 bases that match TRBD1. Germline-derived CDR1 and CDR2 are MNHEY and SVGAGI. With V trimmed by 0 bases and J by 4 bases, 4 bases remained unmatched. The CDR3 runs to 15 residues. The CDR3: CASSYSSTGAYGYTF. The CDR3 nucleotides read TGTGCCAGCAGTTACTCGTCGACAGGGGCCTATGGCTACACCTTC.

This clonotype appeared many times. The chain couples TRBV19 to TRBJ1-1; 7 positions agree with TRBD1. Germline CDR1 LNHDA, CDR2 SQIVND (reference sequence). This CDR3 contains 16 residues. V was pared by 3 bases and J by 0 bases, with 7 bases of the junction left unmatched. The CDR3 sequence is CASSIDRANMNTEAFF. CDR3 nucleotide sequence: TGTGCCAGTAGTATCGACAGGGCCAACATGAACACTGAAGCTTTCTTT.

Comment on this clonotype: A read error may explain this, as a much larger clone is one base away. DNA for the CDR3: TGTGTCGCGGGGGGGGACAGAGGTCAGCCCCAGCATTTT. Translating gives CVAGGDRGQPQHF. The V and J genes are TRBV28 and TRBJ1-5; 7 bases agree with TRBD1. The CDR3 consists of 13 residues. In germline, CDR1 is MDHEN, CDR2 SYDVKM.

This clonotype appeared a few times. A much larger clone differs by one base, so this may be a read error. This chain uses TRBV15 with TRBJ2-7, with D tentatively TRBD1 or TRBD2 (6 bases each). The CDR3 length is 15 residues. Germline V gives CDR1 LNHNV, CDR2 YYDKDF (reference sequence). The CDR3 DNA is TGTGCCGCCAGCAGAGAGGGGGGTTTTTCCTACGAGCAGTACTTC. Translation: CAASREGGFSYEQYF.

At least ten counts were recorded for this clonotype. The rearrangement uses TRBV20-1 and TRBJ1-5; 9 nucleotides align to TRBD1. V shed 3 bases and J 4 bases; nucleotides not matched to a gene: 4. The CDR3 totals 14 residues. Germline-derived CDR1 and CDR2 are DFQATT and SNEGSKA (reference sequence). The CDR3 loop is CSASTGTGNQPQHF. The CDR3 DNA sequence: TGCAGTGCTAGTACCGGGACAGGGAATCAGCCCCAGCATTTT.

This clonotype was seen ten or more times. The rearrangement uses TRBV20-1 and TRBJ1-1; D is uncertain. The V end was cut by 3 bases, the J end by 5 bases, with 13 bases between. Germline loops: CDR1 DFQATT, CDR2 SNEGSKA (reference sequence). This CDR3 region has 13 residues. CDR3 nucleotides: TGCAGTGCTAGGCCCGGGGTGAGGACTGAAGCTTTCTTT. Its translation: CSARPGVRTEAFF.

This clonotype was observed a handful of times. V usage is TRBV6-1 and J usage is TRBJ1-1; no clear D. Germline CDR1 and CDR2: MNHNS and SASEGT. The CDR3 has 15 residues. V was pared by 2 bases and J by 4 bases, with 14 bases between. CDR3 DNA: TGTGCCAGCAGTGAATTTGACGGAATTGGCACTGAAGCTTTCTTT. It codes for CASSEFDGIGTEAFF.

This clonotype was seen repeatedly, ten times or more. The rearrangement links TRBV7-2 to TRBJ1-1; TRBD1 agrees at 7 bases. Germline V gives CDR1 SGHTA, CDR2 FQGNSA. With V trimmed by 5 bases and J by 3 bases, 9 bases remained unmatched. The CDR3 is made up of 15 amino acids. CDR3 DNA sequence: TGTGCCAGCAGCCAAAACAGGGGCCTAGACACTGAAGCTTTCTTT. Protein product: CASSQNRGLDTEAFF.

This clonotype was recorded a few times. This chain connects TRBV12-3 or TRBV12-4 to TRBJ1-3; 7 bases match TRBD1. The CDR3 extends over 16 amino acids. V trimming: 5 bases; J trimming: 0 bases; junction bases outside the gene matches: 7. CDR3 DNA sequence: TGTGCCAGCAGTACAGGGGTAGGGGACTCTGGAAACACCATATATTTT. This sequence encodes CASSTGVGDSGNTIYF.

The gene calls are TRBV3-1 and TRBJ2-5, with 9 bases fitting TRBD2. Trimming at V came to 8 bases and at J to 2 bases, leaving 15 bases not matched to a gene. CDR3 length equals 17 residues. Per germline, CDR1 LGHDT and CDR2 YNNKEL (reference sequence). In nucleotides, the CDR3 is TGTGCCAGCGGACTCTTGCGGGGGGGGCCGGAACAAGAGACCCAGTACTTC. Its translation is CASGLLRGGPEQETQYF.

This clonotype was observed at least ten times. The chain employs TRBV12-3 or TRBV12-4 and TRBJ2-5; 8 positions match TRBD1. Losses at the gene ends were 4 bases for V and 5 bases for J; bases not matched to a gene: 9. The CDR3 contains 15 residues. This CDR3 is CASSSPGQGLETQYF. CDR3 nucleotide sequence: TGTGCCAGCAGTTCCCCCGGACAGGGTTTGGAGACCCAGTACTTC.

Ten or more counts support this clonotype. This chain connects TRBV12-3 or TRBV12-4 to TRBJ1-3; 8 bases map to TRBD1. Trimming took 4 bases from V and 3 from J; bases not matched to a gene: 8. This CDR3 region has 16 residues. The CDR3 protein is CASSWGRTGHGNTIYF. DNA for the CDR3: TGTGCCAGCAGTTGGGGGAGGACAGGGCATGGAAACACCATATATTTT.

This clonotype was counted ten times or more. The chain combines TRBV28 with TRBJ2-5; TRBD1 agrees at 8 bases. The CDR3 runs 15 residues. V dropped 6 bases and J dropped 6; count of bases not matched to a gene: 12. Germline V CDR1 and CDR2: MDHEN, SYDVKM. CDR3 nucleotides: TGTGCCAGCAGACTACCTGGACAGGGTAGAAAGACCCAGTACTTC. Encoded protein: CASRLPGQGRKTQYF.

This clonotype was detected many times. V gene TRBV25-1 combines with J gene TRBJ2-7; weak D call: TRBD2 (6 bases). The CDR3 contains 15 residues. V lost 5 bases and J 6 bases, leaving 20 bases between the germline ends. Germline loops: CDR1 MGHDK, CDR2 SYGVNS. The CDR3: CASSPQVLAMGEQYF. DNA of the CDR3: TGTGCCAGCAGTCCACAAGTACTAGCCATGGGCGAGCAGTACTTC.

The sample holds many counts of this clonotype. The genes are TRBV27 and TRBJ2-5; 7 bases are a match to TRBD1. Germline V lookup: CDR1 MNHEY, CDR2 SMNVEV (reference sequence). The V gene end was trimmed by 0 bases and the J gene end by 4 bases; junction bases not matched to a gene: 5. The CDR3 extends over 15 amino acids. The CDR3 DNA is TGTGCCAGCAGTTTATCACAGGGGTACCCAGAGACCCAGTACTTC. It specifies CASSLSQGYPETQYF.

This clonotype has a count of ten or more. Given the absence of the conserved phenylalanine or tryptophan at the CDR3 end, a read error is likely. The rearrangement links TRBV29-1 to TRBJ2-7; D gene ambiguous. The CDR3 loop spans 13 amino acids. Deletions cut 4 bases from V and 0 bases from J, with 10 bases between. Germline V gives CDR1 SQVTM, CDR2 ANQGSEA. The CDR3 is CSVVQESSYEQYL. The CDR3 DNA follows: TGCAGCGTTGTACAAGAAAGCTCCTACGAGCAGTACCTC.

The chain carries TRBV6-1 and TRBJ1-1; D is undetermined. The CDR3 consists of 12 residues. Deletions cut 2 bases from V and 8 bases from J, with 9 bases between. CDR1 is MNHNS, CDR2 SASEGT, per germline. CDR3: CASSEPPSEAFF. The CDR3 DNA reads TGTGCCAGCAGTGAACCCCCTTCCGAAGCTTTCTTT.

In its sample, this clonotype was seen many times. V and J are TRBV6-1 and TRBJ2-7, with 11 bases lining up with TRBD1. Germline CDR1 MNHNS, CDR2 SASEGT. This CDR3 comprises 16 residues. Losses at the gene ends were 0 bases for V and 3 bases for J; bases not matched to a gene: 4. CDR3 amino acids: CASSEAEGTGGYEQYF. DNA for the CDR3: TGTGCCAGCAGTGAAGCGGAGGGGACAGGGGGCTACGAGCAGTACTTC.

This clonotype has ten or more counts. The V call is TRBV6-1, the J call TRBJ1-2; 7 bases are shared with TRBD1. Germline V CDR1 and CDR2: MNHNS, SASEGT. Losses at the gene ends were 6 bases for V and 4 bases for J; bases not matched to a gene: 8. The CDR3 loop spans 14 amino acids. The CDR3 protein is CASRTGMEFYGYTF. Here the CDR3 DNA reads TGTGCCAGCAGGACAGGGATGGAGTTCTATGGCTACACCTTC.